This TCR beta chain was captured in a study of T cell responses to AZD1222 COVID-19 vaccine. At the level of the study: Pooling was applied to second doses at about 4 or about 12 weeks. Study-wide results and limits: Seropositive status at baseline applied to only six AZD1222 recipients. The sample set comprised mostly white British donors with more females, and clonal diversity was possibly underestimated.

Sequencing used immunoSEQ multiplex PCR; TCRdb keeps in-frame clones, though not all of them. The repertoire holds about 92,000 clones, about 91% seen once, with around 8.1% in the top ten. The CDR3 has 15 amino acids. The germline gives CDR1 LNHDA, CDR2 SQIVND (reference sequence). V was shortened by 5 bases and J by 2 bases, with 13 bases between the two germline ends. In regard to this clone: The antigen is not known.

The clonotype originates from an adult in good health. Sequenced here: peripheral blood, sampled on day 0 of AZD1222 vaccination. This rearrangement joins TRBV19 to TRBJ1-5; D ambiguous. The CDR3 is CASSGSRGGNQPQHF. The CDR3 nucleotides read TGTGCCAGTAGTGGGTCTCGTGGAGGCAATCAGCCCCAGCATTTT. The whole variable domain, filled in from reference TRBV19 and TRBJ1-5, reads DGGITQSPKYLFRKEGQNVTLSCEQNLNHDAMYWYRQDPGQGLRLIYYSQIVNDFQKGDIAEGYSVSREKKESFPLTVTSAQKNPTAFYLCASSGSRGGNQPQHFGDGTRLSIL.